This T cell receptor beta chain was identified in a study of TIL therapy for anti-PD-1-resistant metastatic lung cancer. Study details: Patients had a median age of approximately 56 years (range roughly 38-75). Broader study findings: This highly selected cohort may not generalize to typical lung cancer patients. Infused TIL clonotypes partially replaced the baseline blood repertoire, then decayed over months.

Sequencing used immunoSEQ v3. TCRdb's table, derived via immunoSEQ multiplex PCR, lists solely in-frame clones and lacks some. Of 55,000 to 60,000 clones listed, less than 85% are singletons. Details on this clone: Its matching antigen is unknown.

Per germline, CDR1 WNHNN and CDR2 SYGVQD (reference sequence). This CDR3 has 13 amino acids. V lost 6 bases, J lost 3 bases, and 12 bases lay in between. Time point of the sample: pre-treatment sample, taken before nivolumab and TIL therapy. The chain uses TRBV10-1 and TRBJ2-7, with D perhaps TRBD1 or TRBD2 (5 bases each). The specimen was blood, collected at baseline. The clonotype originates from a person aged 25-80 years with non-small cell lung cancer. The CDR3 spells CASRMGPDYEQYF. In DNA, the CDR3 is TGCGCCAGCAGAATGGGACCTGACTACGAGCAGTACTTC.